The clone carrying this T cell receptor beta chain was recorded many times. Its antigen remains unidentified. With 4 bases removed from V and 5 bases from J, the gap between germline ends came to 13 bases. This CDR3 is built from 14 residues. This sample is part of a study of response to subunit inactivated influenza vaccine. Via MiXCR, TCRdb re-called the RT-PCR reads, giving one row per CDR3 protein. Of about 570,000 distinct CDR3 sequences in the sample, around 11% are singletons; the top ten hold about 10%. General study findings and limits: Authors suggested each seasonal flu vaccination may recruit only limited numbers of new T cells.

These same data were also listed under a study on T cells expressing NK-cell markers. As that study records: TCR beta cDNA was generated via 5'RACE template switching incorporating UMIs.

This receptor was obtained from a man in his forties or fifties who received an inactivated influenza vaccine. The V call is TRBV12-3 or TRBV12-4, the J call TRBJ2-3; maybe TRBD2 (7 bases). Sample: PBMCs from blood, taken on the day of vaccination. CDR3 in amino acids: CASSSRGLRDTQYF. In nucleotides, the CDR3 is TGTGCCAGCAGTTCGCGGGGGCTAAGAGATACGCAGTATTTT.